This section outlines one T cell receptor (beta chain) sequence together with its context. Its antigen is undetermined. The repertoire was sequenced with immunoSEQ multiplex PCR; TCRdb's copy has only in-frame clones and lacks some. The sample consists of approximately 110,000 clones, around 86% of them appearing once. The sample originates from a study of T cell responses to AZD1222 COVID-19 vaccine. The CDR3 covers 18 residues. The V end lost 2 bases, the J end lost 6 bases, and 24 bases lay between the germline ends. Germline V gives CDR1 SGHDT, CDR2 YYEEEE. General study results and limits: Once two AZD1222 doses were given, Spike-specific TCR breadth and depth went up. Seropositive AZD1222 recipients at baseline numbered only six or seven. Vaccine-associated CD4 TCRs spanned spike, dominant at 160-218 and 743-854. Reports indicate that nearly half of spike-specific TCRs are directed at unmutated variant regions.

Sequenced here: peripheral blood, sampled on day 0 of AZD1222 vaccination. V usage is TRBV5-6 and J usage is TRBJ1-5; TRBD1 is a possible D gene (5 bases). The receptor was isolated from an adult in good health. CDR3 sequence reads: CASSLTRQRRFGGQPQHF. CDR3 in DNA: TGTGCCAGCAGCTTAACCAGACAGAGGCGGTTTGGAGGTCAGCCCCAGCATTTT.